The 20 T cell receptor beta chains presented below share a single source sample, sequenced in a study of shared clonotypes between healthy human individuals. The data were produced by immunoSEQ multiplex PCR, yet TCRdb's version contains in-frame clones alone and is incomplete. Of a few hundred thousand clones listed, around 86% are singletons. The specimen sequenced was memory CD8+ T cells sorted from blood. Subset described: CD45RO+ cells pooled with CCR7-negative TemRA cells. Receptors originate from a man between 18 and 35 years old in good health.

This clone was detected ten times or more. The V call is TRBV28, the J call TRBJ2-7, with 7 nucleotides matching TRBD1. V shed 5 bases and J 4 bases; nucleotides not matched to a gene: 8. CDR3 length: 14 residues. CDR1 MDHEN and CDR2 SYDVKM come from the germline V gene. The DNA for the CDR3 is TGTGCCAGCAGTCTGGGACAGAGTATTTACGAGCAGTACTTC. This encodes CASSLGQSIYEQYF.

The V call is TRBV6-1, the J call TRBJ1-2, with 8 bases fitting TRBD1. Per germline, CDR1 MNHNS and CDR2 SASEGT. CDR3 length equals 17 residues. Losses at the gene ends were 3 bases for V and 6 bases for J; bases not matched to a gene: 15. CDR3 loop: CASSDSEFLTGGDGYTF. In DNA form, the CDR3 reads TGTGCCAGCAGTGATTCCGAATTTCTTACAGGGGGAGATGGCTACACCTTC.

The V gene is TRBV7-9, the J gene TRBJ1-4; D may be TRBD1 (5 bases). With 4 bases removed from V and 11 bases from J, the gap between germline ends came to 11 bases. The CDR3 has 12 residues. Germline CDR1 SEHNR, CDR2 FQNEAQ (reference sequence). The CDR3 reads CASSYPGGKLFF. The CDR3 nucleotides are TGTGCCAGCAGCTATCCGGGGGGGAAACTGTTTTTT.

This clone appeared once. The rearrangement uses TRBV7-9 and TRBJ2-7; TRBD1 matches 8 bases. The germline V gene has CDR1 SEHNR and CDR2 FQNEAQ (reference sequence). The J segment lost 3 bases and the V segment lost 3 bases, leaving 4 bases of the junction unmatched. CDR3 length: 14 residues. This chain's CDR3 is CASSFSGGIYEQYF. CDR3 bases: TGTGCCAGCAGCTTTTCAGGGGGCATCTACGAGCAGTACTTC.

This rearrangement joins TRBV7-2 to TRBJ1-3; tentative D call: TRBD1 (5 bases). The CDR3 loop spans 19 amino acids. Germline V lookup: CDR1 SGHTA, CDR2 FQGNSA. V dropped 3 bases and J dropped 0 bases, with 21 bases sitting between them. The CDR3: CASSLRRREERYSGNTIYF. CDR3 sequence (DNA): TGTGCCAGCAGCTTGCGTCGCAGGGAAGAACGTTACTCTGGAAACACCATATATTTT.

V is TRBV6-6 and J is TRBJ2-6; D not resolved. Germline-derived CDR1 and CDR2 are MNHNY and SVGAGI (reference sequence). The CDR3 contains 14 residues. V was cut by 7 bases and J by 0 bases, with 7 bases left in between. CDR3 DNA: TGTGCCAGCACCATAAACTCTGGGGCCAACGTCCTGACTTTC. Translation gives CASTINSGANVLTF.

As for this clone: The germline gene is not matched at one end of the junction; a read error may be the cause. The chain has TRBV7-6 and TRBJ1-5; weak D call: TRBD1 (5 bases). CDR3 length equals 11 residues. Germline CDR1 SGHVS, CDR2 FNYEAQ. As DNA, the CDR3 is TGTGCCAGCAGCTTCCGGGACCGAACCCCATTT. Amino acids: CASSFRDRTPF.

V gene TRBV5-1 combines with J gene TRBJ1-6; a weak D match, TRBD1 (6 bases). The CDR3 runs 16 residues. The V end lost 0 bases, the J end lost 0 bases, and 7 bases lay between the germline ends. CDR1 is SGHRS, CDR2 YFSETQ, per germline. CDR3 region: CASSLDRVSYNSPLHF. The DNA for the CDR3 is TGCGCCAGCAGCTTGGACAGGGTCTCCTATAATTCACCCCTCCACTTT.

The V gene is TRBV7-9, the J gene TRBJ2-5; tentatively, D is TRBD2 (5 bases). The CDR3 loop spans 14 amino acids. In germline, CDR1 is SEHNR, CDR2 FQNEAQ (reference sequence). The ends were cut back, 4 bases at V and 4 bases at J, with 13 bases in the middle. This CDR3 reads CASSSGGRRETQYF. The CDR3 coding sequence is TGTGCCAGCAGCTCAGGCGGGCGGCGAGAGACCCAGTACTTC.

This clone was seen just once. The genes are TRBV6-5 and TRBJ2-3; D remains ambiguous. From germline, CDR1 is MNHEY and CDR2 SVGAGI. The CDR3 spans 14 residues. Trimming pared 0 bases from V and 4 bases from J, leaving 8 bases between. CDR3 sequence: CASSYSVPADTQYF. In DNA, the CDR3 is TGTGCCAGCAGTTACTCGGTCCCCGCAGATACGCAGTATTTT.

The chain has TRBV30 and TRBJ1-6; D not certain. V lost 0 bases and J lost 4, with 7 bases in between. This CDR3 region has 14 residues. The V gene's germline CDR1 is GTSNPN and CDR2 SVGIG (reference sequence). CDR3 loop: CAWSVQSYNSPLHF. CDR3 nucleotides: TGTGCCTGGAGTGTACAGAGTTATAATTCACCCCTCCACTTT.

This clone was seen just once. This sequence joins TRBV2 and TRBJ2-7; D not resolved. The CDR3 sequence is 16 residues long. The germline V gene encodes CDR1 SNHLY and CDR2 FYNNEI. The V gene lost 0 bases and the J gene lost 5 bases, with 17 bases spanning the gap. CDR3 nucleotides: TGTGCCAGCAGTGAAGCGCTTCGTCGGATACCTAACGAGCAGTACTTC. Its protein is CASSEALRRIPNEQYF.

The rearrangement uses TRBV10-2 and TRBJ2-7; 10 bases line up with TRBD1. The V gene end was trimmed by 0 bases and the J gene end by 5 bases; junction bases not matched to a gene: 7. The germline CDR1 and CDR2 sequences are WSHSY and SAAADI. CDR3 size: 16 residues. The CDR3 DNA follows: TGCGCCAGCAGTGAGTCTTGGGGACAGGGGTTTGACGAGCAGTACTTC. Protein product: CASSESWGQGFDEQYF.

This chain joins TRBV9 and TRBJ2-7; tentatively, D is TRBD1 (6 bases). Trimming left V 0 bases short and J 3 bases short, with 7 bases between. CDR3 length: 13 amino acids. From germline, CDR1 is SGDLS and CDR2 YYNGEE. CDR3 sequence (DNA): TGTGCCAGCAGCGTAGGGGACATCTACGAGCAGTACTTC. Translated: CASSVGDIYEQYF. Filled out from reference TRBV9 and TRBJ2-7, the complete variable domain reads DSGVTQTPKHLITATGQRVTLRCSPRSGDLSVYWYQQSLDQGLQFLIQYYNGEERAKGNILERFSAQQFPDLHSELNLSSLELGDSALYFCASSVGDIYEQYFGPGTRLTVT.

At least ten counts were recorded for this clone. The chain joins TRBV13 to TRBJ2-1, with 7 bases aligning to TRBD2. Germline V CDR1 and CDR2: PRHDT, FYEKMQ (reference sequence). This CDR3 is built from 16 residues. V lost 1 base and J lost 9; bases outside the gene matches: 12. The CDR3 DNA follows: TGTGCCAGCAGCTTAGAGGGCGGGAGCAGTGGTGCTGAGCAGTTCTTC. It yields the protein CASSLEGGSSGAEQFF.

The rearrangement joins TRBV4-1 to TRBJ2-3; D tentatively reads TRBD1 or TRBD2 (7 bases each). There are 15 residues in the CDR3. The V end was cut by 5 bases, the J end by 6 bases, with 18 bases between. CDR1 is MGHRA, CDR2 YSYEKL, per germline. The CDR3 spells CASSARQGGRDTQYF. Here the CDR3 DNA reads TGCGCCAGCAGCGCCCGACAGGGAGGGAGGGATACGCAGTATTTT.

Of note for this clone: The same CDR3 is also encoded by other DNA sequences in this sample. The chain carries TRBV6-5 and TRBJ2-1; D is ambiguous. The V and J ends lost 6 bases and 4 bases respectively, with 4 bases between them. In germline, CDR1 is MNHEY, CDR2 SVGAGI. The CDR3 covers 11 residues. As DNA, the CDR3 is TGTGCCAGCAGCACTTACAATGAGCAGTTCTTC. Its translation is CASSTYNEQFF.

The V gene is TRBV28, the J gene TRBJ1-4, with TRBD1 as a possible D gene (5 bases). CDR1 is MDHEN, CDR2 SYDVKM, per germline. CDR3 size: 15 residues. Trimming cost V 2 bases and J 0 bases, with 7 bases left between them. DNA for the CDR3: TGTGCCAGCAGTTTAGGGGGTTCAACTAATGAAAAACTGTTTTTT. This translates into CASSLGGSTNEKLFF.

The V gene is TRBV19, the J gene TRBJ2-2; D is ambiguous. Trimming shortened V by 5 bases and J by 6 bases, and 10 bases separated the two germline ends. This CDR3 is built from 13 residues. CDR1 and CDR2 (germline): LNHDA, SQIVND (reference sequence). CDR3: CASSAREAGELFF. The CDR3 coding sequence is TGTGCCAGTAGTGCCAGAGAGGCCGGGGAGCTGTTTTTT.

The gene calls are TRBV30 and TRBJ1-2; 7 nucleotides align to TRBD1. The CDR3 covers 15 residues. CDR1 is GTSNPN and CDR2 is SVGIG in the germline V gene (reference sequence). Trimming took 4 bases from V and 3 from J; bases not matched to a gene: 11. The CDR3 is CAWIVEGARHYGYTF. CDR3 nucleotides: TGTGCCTGGATTGTGGAGGGGGCGCGTCACTATGGCTACACCTTC.